Each of the 18 T cell receptor beta chains below was sequenced from the same sample in a study of T cell repertoires in cytomegalovirus infection. TCRdb independently ran MiXCR on the reads; one entry per CDR3 protein. There are 250,000 or so distinct CDR3 sequences in the sample; 17% occur only once, and less than 50% lies in the top ten. Material for sequencing was CD8+ T cells from PBMCs. All receptors come from a human donor in good health (CMV status not recorded). Some clones in this sample may be carry-over from other donors' samples.

The rearrangement joins TRBV6-2 or TRBV6-3 to TRBJ1-1; D not resolved. This CDR3 is built from 11 residues. The V end was cut by 5 bases, the J end by 7 bases, with 8 bases between. Germline V gives CDR1 MNHEY, CDR2 SVGEGT. The CDR3 DNA is TGTGCCAGCAGTCTTAAATTTGAAGCTTTCTTT. Amino acid sequence: CASSLKFEAFF.

The genes are TRBV20-1 and TRBJ2-5; TRBD2 might be the D (7 bases). Trimming removed 3 bases at V and 2 bases at J, with 28 bases between. The CDR3 covers 19 residues. Per the germline V gene, CDR1 is DFQATT and CDR2 is SNEGSKA (reference sequence). CDR3 sequence reads: CSARDGGPTSTPTQETQYF. DNA for the CDR3: TGCAGTGCTAGGGACGGGGGGCCAACCTCCACCCCGACACAAGAGACCCAGTACTTC.

The rearrangement uses TRBV5-5 and TRBJ1-1; D might be TRBD1 (6 bases). Per the germline V gene, CDR1 is SGHKS and CDR2 is YYEKEE (reference sequence). The CDR3 covers 14 residues. V gave up 4 bases and J gave up 4 bases, with 14 bases separating them. The CDR3 loop reads CASSVYRDGTEAFF. CDR3 nucleotides: TGTGCCAGCAGCGTATACAGGGATGGCACTGAAGCTTTCTTT.

The sample holds a few counts of this clonotype. V usage is TRBV4-3 and J usage is TRBJ1-1, with D possibly matching TRBD1 (5 bases). Trimming took off 1 base at V and 6 bases at J, with 21 bases between the two ends. CDR3 length equals 17 residues. CDR1 is LGHNA and CDR2 is YSLEER in the germline V gene. The CDR3 nucleotides are TGCGCCAGCAGCCAAGTCGGGGGGAGGTCCTTAGTCTCTGAAGCTTTCTTT. It translates to CASSQVGGRSLVSEAFF.

The chain employs TRBV5-7 and TRBJ1-2, with D perhaps TRBD1 (6 bases). TRBV5-7 is noted as an ORF with a role that remains uncertain. The CDR3 sequence is 14 residues long. Trimming stripped 4 bases from V and 5 bases from J, with 15 bases between. This chain's CDR3 is CASSPGQIAYGYTF. CDR3 nucleotide sequence: TGTGCCAGCAGCCCTGGACAGATCGCGTATGGCTACACCTTC.

V usage is TRBV29-1 and J usage is TRBJ2-3, with D perhaps being TRBD1 or TRBD2 (6 bases each). V lost 1 base to trimming and J lost 4 bases, with 15 bases between them. CDR1 SQVTM and CDR2 ANQGSEA come from the germline V gene. This CDR3 has 15 residues. The DNA for the CDR3 is TGCAGCGTTGAAGTGGTGGGGGGCCAGGCAGATACGCAGTATTTT. As protein: CSVEVVGGQADTQYF.

This clonotype was seen a few times. V gene TRBV19 combines with J gene TRBJ1-5; D may be TRBD1 (5 bases). The CDR3 has 14 amino acids. With 6 bases removed from V and 3 bases from J, the gap between germline ends came to 12 bases. Germline V gene data show CDR1 as LNHDA and CDR2 as SQIVND (reference sequence). CDR3 nucleotides: TGTGCCAGTAGCGTAGGGGTCGACAATCAGCCCCAGCATTTT. It is translated as CASSVGVDNQPQHF. Complete variable domain (other parts from reference TRBV19 and TRBJ1-5): DGGITQSPKYLFRKEGQNVTLSCEQNLNHDAMYWYRQDPGQGLRLIYYSQIVNDFQKGDIAEGYSVSREKKESFPLTVTSAQKNPTAFYLCASSVGVDNQPQHFGDGTRLSIL.

This clonotype has a count of ten or more. The chain has TRBV12-3 or TRBV12-4 and TRBJ2-7; D may be TRBD2 (5 bases). This CDR3 is 15 amino acids long. V was pared by 3 bases and J by 2 bases, with 14 bases between. The CDR3 spells CASSFRLSGTYEQYF. CDR3 nucleotides: TGTGCCAGCAGTTTTCGACTGTCGGGAACCTACGAGCAGTACTTC.

Many counts were recorded for this clonotype. V usage is TRBV12-3 or TRBV12-4 and J usage is TRBJ1-2; D unresolved. Trimming removed 7 bases from V and 0 bases from J, with 9 bases in between. This CDR3 is built from 13 residues. The chain's CDR3 is CASTLSPNYGYTF. DNA for the CDR3: TGTGCCAGCACCCTCAGCCCTAACTATGGCTACACCTTC.

Only a few counts were recorded for this clonotype. The chain recombines TRBV14 with TRBJ2-1; 7 bases are a match to TRBD2. Germline loops: CDR1 SGHDN, CDR2 FVKESK. Trimming removed 1 base from V and 4 bases from J; junction bases left unmatched: 13. The CDR3 extends over 18 amino acids. CDR3: CASSQGSGVDQLYNEQFF. Written as DNA, the CDR3 is TGTGCCAGCAGCCAAGGGAGCGGGGTCGACCAACTATACAATGAGCAGTTCTTC.

This chain uses TRBV6-2 or TRBV6-3 with TRBJ1-1, with a weak D call TRBD1 (6 bases). The CDR3 runs 14 residues. V dropped 2 bases and J dropped 4 bases, with 11 bases sitting between them. Germline-derived CDR1 and CDR2 are MNHEY and SVGEGT. This chain's CDR3 is CASSYQGTTTEAFF. The CDR3, as DNA: TGTGCCAGCAGTTACCAGGGGACAACCACTGAAGCTTTCTTT.

The sample holds a few counts of this clonotype. The chain carries TRBV7-9 and TRBJ2-5, with a weak D call TRBD2 (5 bases). This CDR3 comprises 14 residues. V lost 4 bases, J lost 2 bases, and 11 bases lay in between. Looked up from germline, CDR1 is SEHNR and CDR2 is FQNEAQ (reference sequence). The CDR3 here is CASSSAGRQETQYF. The CDR3 nucleotides are TGTGCCAGCAGCTCGGCGGGCAGACAAGAGACCCAGTACTTC.

The chain combines TRBV10-3 with TRBJ2-1, with 11 nucleotides matching TRBD2. Germline V CDR1 and CDR2: ENHRY, SYGVKD. Losses at the gene ends were 6 bases for V and 6 bases for J; bases not matched to a gene: 7. The CDR3 extends over 15 amino acids. CDR3 region: CAIRTTGTSGNEQFF. The CDR3 region has the DNA TGTGCCATCAGAACTACCGGGACTAGCGGCAATGAGCAGTTCTTC.

This clonotype was seen many times. This chain joins TRBV27 and TRBJ2-7; 9 nucleotides align to TRBD1. V lost 8 bases to trimming and J lost 2 bases; unmatched junction nucleotides: 4. CDR1 is MNHEY, CDR2 SMNVEV, per germline (reference sequence). The CDR3 sequence is 13 residues long. CDR3 sequence: CASARTGAYEQYF. CDR3 nucleotide sequence: TGTGCCAGCGCCAGGACAGGGGCCTACGAGCAGTACTTC.

This clonotype was observed at least ten times. The V call is TRBV6-5, the J call TRBJ2-2; 7 nucleotides align to TRBD1. The junction had 11 bases not matched to a gene; V was cut back by 7 bases and J by 0 bases. CDR1 is MNHEY and CDR2 is SVGAGI in the germline V gene. This CDR3 is 17 amino acids long. CDR3 in amino acids: CASTQGDGLANTGELFF. CDR3 DNA sequence: TGTGCCAGCACTCAGGGGGACGGCCTCGCGAACACCGGGGAGCTGTTTTTT.

This CDR3 is CASSVQRGGTDTQYF. CDR3 DNA: TGTGCCAGCAGCGTCCAGCGGGGGGGGACAGATACGCAGTATTTT. The genes are TRBV9 and TRBJ2-3; 10 positions agree with TRBD2. CDR1 is SGDLS and CDR2 is YYNGEE in the germline V gene. The CDR3 contains 15 residues. The ends lost 2 bases at V and 3 bases at J; junction bases unmatched: 3.

V and J are TRBV7-9 and TRBJ2-7, with D perhaps assigned TRBD1 or TRBD2 (6 bases each). Trimming pared 6 bases from V and 4 bases from J, leaving 22 bases between. Germline CDR1 and CDR2: SEHNR and FQNEAQ (reference sequence). The CDR3 spans 16 residues. Here the CDR3 reads CASSGGTSPFGYEQYF. DNA for the CDR3: TGTGCCAGCAGTGGAGGGACATCGCCTTTCGGTTACGAGCAGTACTTC.

Ten or more counts support this clonotype. The rearrangement joins TRBV5-6 to TRBJ1-3; maybe TRBD1 (6 bases). Germline-derived CDR1 and CDR2 are SGHDT and YYEEEE. V lost 5 bases and J 0 bases, leaving 15 bases between the germline ends. This CDR3 has 16 residues. DNA for the CDR3: TGTGCCAGCAGTTCCGGGACACCAGGCTCTGGAAACACCATATATTTT. Its translation is CASSSGTPGSGNTIYF. Together with reference TRBV5-6 and TRBJ1-3, the CDR3 gives the full variable domain: DAGVTQSPTHLIKTRGQQVTLRCSPKSGHDTVSWYQQALGQGPQFIFQYYEEEERQRGNFPDRFSGHQFPNYSSELNVNALLLGDSALYLCASSSGTPGSGNTIYFGEGSWLTVV.